This is a list of T cell receptor beta chains from one sample in a study of T cell repertoires in cytomegalovirus infection. TCRdb reanalysed the reads using MiXCR and keeps one entry per CDR3 protein. The table shows fewer than 250,000 distinct CDR3 sequences, with approximately 24% occurring only once. Sequenced sample: CD8+ T cells from PBMCs. These receptors were obtained from a human donor in good health (CMV status not recorded). Some clones in this sample may be carry-over from other donors' samples. Both conserved end residues are part of each CDR3. The order of the fields is J gene, clone size, V gene, D gene, CDR3 length, CDR3 DNA, CDR3 protein. A D gene is named only where the DNA matches it firmly. Clone size is stated in some rows and not others, as once, few, many or a class when expanded.

TRBJ2-3 | many | TRBV7-2 | TRBD2 | 17 | TGTGCCAGCAGCTTAGTCGGCGGGGGGATTAGCACAGATACGCAGTATTTT | CASSLVGGGISTDTQYF
TRBJ2-4 | many | TRBV2 | TRBD2 | 18 | TGTGCCAGCAGTGTTCTCGCCGGGGGGGCTCTTTTCGAAAACATTCAGTACTTC | CASSVLAGGALFENIQYF
TRBJ1-2 | many | TRBV2 | NA | 13 | TGTGCCAGCAGTGAGCGGGTTCTAGTGGGCTACACCTTC | CASSERVLVGYTF
TRBJ1-5 | many | TRBV19 | NA | 15 | TGTGCCACCAAAGAGGGGACCGCCGGCAATCAGCCCCAGCATTTT | CATKEGTAGNQPQHF
TRBJ1-5 | NA | TRBV5-4 | NA | 12 | TGTGCCAGCAGCTTGTGGAATCAGCCCCAGCATTTT | CASSLWNQPQHF
TRBJ2-7 | NA | TRBV14 | NA | 13 | TGTGCCAGCAGCACAGGGCGGTCGGGCGAGCAGTACTTC | CASSTGRSGEQYF
TRBJ2-1 | few | TRBV12-3/TRBV12-4 | NA | 11 | TGTGCCAGCAGTTTGGTAGCGGAGCAGTTCTTC | CASSLVAEQFF
TRBJ1-2 | few | TRBV29-1 | NA | 14 | TGCAGCGTCCGAGAGGACAGCGCGGCTAAGGGCTACACCTTC | CSVREDSAAKGYTF
TRBJ2-5 | few | TRBV12-3/TRBV12-4 | NA | 14 | TGTGCCAGCAGCCCCGGACTGGGAAGGGAGACCCAGTACTTC | CASSPGLGRETQYF
TRBJ2-3 | many | TRBV7-2 | TRBD2 | 16 | TGTGCCAGCAGCCCAGAACTAGCGGGGGGGCGCGGTACGCAGTATTTT | CASSPELAGGRGTQYF
TRBJ1-1 | NA | TRBV15 | NA | 14 | TGTGCCACCAGCAGAGATCGGGGGCTACTTGAAGCTTTCTTT | CATSRDRGLLEAFF
TRBJ2-7 | many | TRBV12-3/TRBV12-4 | NA | 15 | TGTGCCAGCAGTTTAGTAGGCAGGGGGGGACACGAGCAGTACTTC | CASSLVGRGGHEQYF
TRBJ1-1 | NA | TRBV2 | TRBD1 | 15 | TGTGCCAGCACCGAGACAGGGCTGGCGAACACTGAAGCTTTCTTT | CASTETGLANTEAFF
TRBJ1-2 | once | TRBV29-1 | NA | 12 | TGCAGCGTTGGGGGGTCCAGCTATGGCTACACCTTC | CSVGGSSYGYTF
TRBJ1-4 | few | TRBV28 | NA | 16 | TGTGCCAGCACTCCGACCCTAACAGCAACTAATGAAAAACTGTTTTTT | CASTPTLTATNEKLFF
TRBJ2-1 | many | TRBV24-1 | TRBD2 | 13 | TGTGCCACCAGTGCCGGGACTACAGTTGAGCAGTTCTTC | CATSAGTTVEQFF
TRBJ1-1 | NA | TRBV7-9 | TRBD1 | 14 | TGTGCCAGCAGCTACCAGGGACAGCTATGGGAAGCTTTCTTT | CASSYQGQLWEAFF
TRBJ2-1 | many | TRBV7-9 | NA | 16 | TGTGCCAGCAGCTTAGTGCCGGGGGCCGCCCACAATGAGCAGTTCTTC | CASSLVPGAAHNEQFF
TRBJ2-3 | NA | TRBV2 | NA | 14 | TGTGCCAGCAGTGTGGGTAGCGGCACAGATACGCAGTATTTT | CASSVGSGTDTQYF
TRBJ1-5 | NA | TRBV7-9 | TRBD1 | 15 | TGTGCCAGCAGCGTCACAGGGGATAGCAATCAGCCCCAGCATTTT | CASSVTGDSNQPQHF
TRBJ2-7 | NA | TRBV6-5 | NA | 14 | TGTGCCAGCAGTTACTCGACCGGGTTTTACGAGCAGTACTTC | CASSYSTGFYEQYF
TRBJ2-5 | NA | TRBV7-9 | NA | 14 | TGTGCCAGCAGCCATCGGCCACAAAGCGAGACCCAGTACTTC | CASSHRPQSETQYF
TRBJ1-1 | many | TRBV20-1 | NA | 14 | TGCAGTGCAAGAGCGATGACAGAATCCCTGGAAGCTTTCTTT | CSARAMTESLEAFF
TRBJ1-2 | many | TRBV7-9 | NA | 15 | TGTGCCAGCAGCTTAATGCTATCCGTTCCCTGGGGCTACACCTTC | CASSLMLSVPWGYTF
TRBJ2-3 | many | TRBV5-6 | NA | 13 | TGTGCCAGCAGCGTGGGACAATCAGATACGCAGTATTTT | CASSVGQSDTQYF
TRBJ2-5 | NA | TRBV27 | NA | 13 | TGTGCCAGCAGTTTCGCCCGCGGAGAGACCCAGTACTTC | CASSFARGETQYF
TRBJ1-5 | NA | TRBV28 | NA | 12 | TGTTCCAGCAGTTTATGGGGTCAGCCCCAGCATTTT | CSSSLWGQPQHF
TRBJ2-2 | NA | TRBV29-1 | TRBD1 | 17 | TGCAGCGTTGAAGATCAGAGTCAGGGGGTATCTACCGGGGAGCTGTTTTTT | CSVEDQSQGVSTGELFF
TRBJ1-5 | many | TRBV28 | NA | 15 | TGTGCCAGCAGGGACGCGGGGCAGAGCAATCAGCCCCAGCATTTT | CASRDAGQSNQPQHF
TRBJ1-1 | NA | TRBV20-1 | NA | 11 | TGCAGTGCTAGAAAAGACACTGAAGCTTTCTTT | CSARKDTEAFF
TRBJ2-3 | few | TRBV18 | NA | 15 | TGTGCCAGCTCACCACTGGTGGGCCGGACAGATACGCAGTATTTT | CASSPLVGRTDTQYF
TRBJ2-3 | NA | TRBV19 | TRBD2 | 15 | TGTGCCAGTAGCCAGACTAGCGGGAAGACAGATACGCAGTATTTT | CASSQTSGKTDTQYF
TRBJ1-2 | NA | TRBV7-9 | NA | 16 | TGTGCCAGCAACCCTCGGGGTGCAGGAGCTAACTATGGCTACACCTTC | CASNPRGAGANYGYTF
TRBJ2-1 | many | TRBV3-1 | NA | 13 | TGTGCCAGCAGCCAAGATCGGTACAATGAGCAGTTCTTC | CASSQDRYNEQFF
TRBJ2-7 | NA | TRBV7-9 | TRBD2 | 14 | TGTGCCAGCAGCCGAGGACTAGCGGCTTACGAGCAGTACTTC | CASSRGLAAYEQYF
TRBJ2-1 | few | TRBV7-6 | TRBD2 | 15 | TGTGCCAGCAACGCTCTAGCGGGGGTCTACAATGAGCAGTTCTTC | CASNALAGVYNEQFF
TRBJ2-6 | many | TRBV15 | NA | 19 | TGTGCCACCAGCAGAGTGGCCGGCGACGAGAAGACTGGGGCCAACGTCCTGACTTTC | CATSRVAGDEKTGANVLTF
TRBJ2-1 | many | TRBV7-9 | TRBD2 | 17 | TGTGCCAGCAGCACCCCAACTTCGCGCGGGGGAGTCAATGAGCAGTTCTTC | CASSTPTSRGGVNEQFF
TRBJ2-1 | NA | TRBV18 | TRBD2 | 16 | TGTGCCAGCTCACCACCAACTAGCGGCTCCTACAATGAGCAGTTCTTC | CASSPPTSGSYNEQFF
TRBJ2-1 | NA | TRBV4-1 | TRBD2 | 21 | TGTGCCAGCAGCCAAGAGCCCCCGGGACTAGCGGGGGGGTCCTCCTACAATGAGCAGTTCTTC | CASSQEPPGLAGGSSYNEQFF
TRBJ1-1 | few | TRBV27 | NA | 12 | TGTGCCTGCCGAACGGGGAACACTGAAGCTTTCTTT | CACRTGNTEAFF